These 4 T cell receptor beta chains came from one sample sequenced in a study of T-cell reconstitution after alpha-beta-depleted transplantation in children. During its preparation, the TCRbeta library received unique molecular identifiers. TCRdb re-derived calls from the PCR reads in MiXCR, one entry per CDR3 protein. This table has 200,000 to 250,000 distinct CDR3 sequences, around 9.6% appearing once. The sequencing here drew on PBMCs from the stem cell graft donor, taken from the stem cell graft. The receptor source for this set is a human donor who donated a stem cell graft to a child with acute lymphoblastic leukemia.

The genes are TRBV12-3 or TRBV12-4 and TRBJ2-5; perhaps TRBD2 as D (5 bases). Trimming stripped 4 bases from V and 0 bases from J, with 6 bases between. The CDR3 is 13 residues long. CDR3 DNA sequence: TGTGCCAGCAGTTCCGGGAACCAAGAGACCCAGTACTTC. Translation gives CASSSGNQETQYF.

This clonotype showed up many times. The gene calls are TRBV29-1 and TRBJ2-3; TRBD2 is a possible D gene (7 bases). Trimming removed 6 bases from V and 10 bases from J, with 23 bases in between. Germline-derived CDR1 and CDR2 are SQVTM and ANQGSEA. This CDR3 is 14 amino acids long. The CDR3 DNA sequence: TGCAGCGTAGCGGGACACCGCCAGATAGACCCGCAGTATTTT. This codes for CSVAGHRQIDPQYF.

This clonotype was counted between two and nine times. The chain has TRBV6-6 and TRBJ2-3, with 8 bases aligning to TRBD2. This CDR3 is built from 12 residues. V lost 6 bases, J lost 9 bases, and 5 bases stayed unmatched. Germline values: CDR1 MNHNY, CDR2 SVGAGI (reference sequence). This chain's CDR3 is CASSPLAETQYF. DNA of the CDR3: TGTGCCAGCAGCCCACTAGCGGAAACGCAGTATTTT.

The table lists this clonotype with a few counts. The chain couples TRBV2 to TRBJ2-5, with D perhaps TRBD1 or TRBD2 (5 bases each). The germline CDR1 and CDR2 sequences are SNHLY and FYNNEI. The ends were cut back, 8 bases at V and 1 base at J, with 11 bases in the middle. This CDR3 region has 13 residues. The CDR3 loop is CASCRDVQETQYF. The CDR3 nucleotides are TGTGCCAGCTGCCGGGACGTCCAAGAGACCCAGTACTTC.